This passage covers 15 T cell receptor beta chains from one sample sequenced in a study of blood T cells in healthy people across ages. Through a sample-barcoded 5' primer and a J-beta primer mix, a second PCR was run for roughly 7 to 12 cycles. In TCRdb, the 5' RACE reads were re-called with MiXCR into one record per CDR3 protein. The sample gives hundreds of thousands of distinct CDR3 sequences, 35% to 40% of which show up once; approximately 13% is in the top ten. Sample: blood. These receptors all stem from a young man in good health.

Notes on this clonotype: Germline is not matched at one junction end, which may reflect a read error. The gene calls are TRBV28 and TRBJ2-7; 9 nucleotides align to TRBD1. Germline V lookup: CDR1 MDHEN, CDR2 SYDVKM. CDR3 length: 14 amino acids. The CDR3 coding sequence is TGTGCCAGCAGAGGTCCGGGACAGGGTTACGAGCGGTACTTC. It encodes CASRGPGQGYERYF. The full variable domain, completed using reference TRBV28 and TRBJ2-7, is DVKVTQSSRYLVKRTGEKVFLECVQDMDHENMFWYRQDPGLGLRLIYFSYDVKMKEKGDIPEGYSVSREKKERFSLILESASTNQTSMYLCASRGPGQGYERYFGPGTRLTVT.

The chain links TRBV2 to TRBJ1-4; the D is unclear. Trimming cost V 2 bases and J 8 bases, with 12 bases left between them. Germline loops: CDR1 SNHLY, CDR2 FYNNEI. The CDR3 has 14 residues. This CDR3 is CASSEQETNEKLFF. The CDR3 DNA is TGTGCCAGCAGTGAACAGGAGACCAACGAAAAACTGTTTTTT. Combining the CDR3 with reference TRBV2 and TRBJ1-4 gives the whole variable domain EPEVTQTPSHQVTQMGQEVILRCVPISNHLYFYWYRQILGQKVEFLVSFYNNEISEKSEIFDDQFSVERPDGSNFTLKIRSTKLEDSAMYFCASSEQETNEKLFFGSGTQLSVL.

The chain joins TRBV6-5 to TRBJ2-2; 11 positions agree with TRBD1. CDR3 length equals 15 residues. V was pared by 6 bases and J by 7 bases, with 7 bases of the junction left unmatched. Germline V gene data show CDR1 as MNHEY and CDR2 as SVGAGI. In nucleotides, the CDR3 is TGTGCCAGCAGATCCGACGGGACAGGGGGCGGGGAGCTGTTTTTT. Amino acid sequence: CASRSDGTGGGELFF.

This clonotype was counted only a few times. This chain links TRBV12-3 or TRBV12-4 with TRBJ1-1, with D possibly being TRBD1 (6 bases). Between the trimmed V and J ends, which lost 6 bases and 7 bases, there was a span of 18 bases. The CDR3 length is 14 residues. CDR3 protein: CASSSKRTEGEAFF. The CDR3 DNA follows: TGTGCCAGCAGCTCGAAGAGGACAGAAGGTGAAGCTTTCTTT.

A remark on this clonotype: Since a much larger clone is just one base distant, this may be a read error. The gene calls are TRBV29-1 and TRBJ2-3; D gene ambiguous. CDR3 length equals 15 residues. CDR1 and CDR2 (germline): SQVTM, ANQGSEA. CDR3 amino acids: CSVEVDDWTADMQYF. The CDR3 region has the DNA TGCAGCGTTGAAGTAGATGACTGGACGGCAGATATGCAGTATTTT.

The J gene is TRBJ2-3, the V gene TRBV9, with D perhaps TRBD1 (5 bases). Germline CDR1 SGDLS, CDR2 YYNGEE. This CDR3 has 15 amino acids. The V end lost 4 bases, the J end lost 2 bases, and 14 bases lay between the germline ends. CDR3 region: CASSFRQGNTDTQYF. The CDR3 DNA is TGTGCCAGCAGCTTTCGCCAGGGAAACACAGATACGCAGTATTTT.

CDR3 region: CASSWTVRDTQYF. The CDR3 region has the DNA TGTGCCAGCAGCTGGACAGTTAGGGATACGCAGTATTTT. This chain links TRBV11-2 with TRBJ2-3; D is possibly TRBD1 (6 bases). Germline V gives CDR1 SGHAT, CDR2 FQNNGV. The CDR3 totals 13 residues. V was cut by 4 bases and J by 6 bases, with 11 bases left in between.

The rearrangement joins TRBV3-1 to TRBJ2-1; a possible D gene is TRBD2 (6 bases). V was cut by 7 bases and J by 6 bases, with 22 bases left in between. From germline, CDR1 is LGHDT and CDR2 YNNKEL (reference sequence). The CDR3 is made up of 16 amino acids. The DNA of the CDR3 is TGTGCCAGCAATCTACAAACCGGGACTCACACCAATGAGCAGTTCTTC. Its protein is CASNLQTGTHTNEQFF.

V gene TRBV4-1 combines with J gene TRBJ2-7, with D tentatively TRBD2 (6 bases). This CDR3 is 17 amino acids long. The V and J ends lost 1 base and 3 bases respectively, with 19 bases between them. Per the germline V gene, CDR1 is MGHRA and CDR2 is YSYEKL. CDR3 sequence (DNA): TGCGCCAGCAGCCAAGTTTCTGAGGAGACTAGTTACTACGAGCAGTACTTC. It is translated as CASSQVSEETSYYEQYF.

A note on this clonotype: A much larger clone lies one base from this, so it may be a read error. The chain joins TRBV12-3 or TRBV12-4 to TRBJ2-3, with D possibly TRBD2 on 5 matching bases. This CDR3 has 13 amino acids. V was clipped by 8 bases and J by 5 bases, with 14 bases between them. CDR3 protein: CASLIAGGDTQYF. CDR3 in DNA: TGTGCCAGCCTGATAGCTGGAGGAGATACGCAGTATTTT.

This clonotype has just one count. The V gene is TRBV10-3, the J gene TRBJ2-6, with 9 bases matching TRBD1. Germline V gene sequence: CDR1 ENHRY, CDR2 SYGVKD. This CDR3 is built from 16 residues. The J segment lost 6 bases and the V segment lost 4 bases, leaving 7 bases of the junction unmatched. The CDR3: CAISGDRAGVANVLTF. The CDR3 bases are TGTGCCATCAGTGGGGACAGGGCCGGTGTGGCCAACGTCCTGACTTTC.

This clonotype was detected many times. The V and J genes are TRBV12-3 or TRBV12-4 and TRBJ2-3; TRBD2 matches 12 bases. V shed 4 bases and J 5 bases; nucleotides not matched to a gene: 16. The CDR3 runs 19 residues. CDR3: CASSSLAGLAGRSLDTQYF. The CDR3 DNA is TGTGCCAGCAGTTCCCTCGCTGGACTAGCGGGGAGAAGCTTAGATACGCAGTATTTT.

This chain joins TRBV12-3 or TRBV12-4 and TRBJ2-3; TRBD2 agrees at 16 bases. This CDR3 has 18 residues. V trimming: 6 bases; J trimming: 3 bases; junction bases outside the gene matches: 9. The CDR3 here is CASRPGTSGGDWTDTQYF. For the CDR3, the DNA is TGTGCCAGCAGACCGGGGACTAGCGGGGGGGATTGGACAGATACGCAGTATTTT.

This clonotype was recorded many times. V gene TRBV2 combines with J gene TRBJ2-7; TRBD2 matches 11 bases. CDR1 is SNHLY and CDR2 is FYNNEI in the germline V gene. There are 15 residues in the CDR3. V lost 6 bases to trimming and J lost 1 base; unmatched junction nucleotides: 5. Here the CDR3 DNA reads TGTGCCAGCAGCTTAGGGACTAGCGGTTCCTACGAGCAGTACTTC. This codes for CASSLGTSGSYEQYF.

About this clonotype: It may be a read error: a sequence one base away is much more abundant. The chain links TRBV20-1 to TRBJ2-5, with 7 nucleotides matching TRBD2. With the DNA end fitting TRBJ2-7 better, the J assignment may be wrong. Per germline, CDR1 DFQATT and CDR2 SNEGSKA (reference sequence). The CDR3 has 13 residues. The CDR3 sequence is CSANAGTTDEQYF. The CDR3 coding sequence is TGCAGTGCTAACGCCGGGACTACCGACGAGCAGTACTTC.